The next 21 T cell receptor beta chains were all read from a single sample in a study of cytomegalovirus exposure and HLA in healthy donors. The PCR had 60 Vbeta and 13 Jbeta primers. Generated by immunoSEQ multiplex PCR, the TCRdb table keeps only in-frame clones and is missing some. Of about 130,000 clones in the sample, roughly three fifths were seen once. Sequencing was done on a sample of PBMCs. These TCRs come from a woman aged 40 to 55 in good health and CMV-seronegative.

The J gene is TRBJ2-7, the V gene TRBV15, with 9 positions matching TRBD1. This CDR3 has 13 residues. V lost 8 bases to trimming and J lost 7 bases; unmatched junction nucleotides: 9. From germline, CDR1 is LNHNV and CDR2 YYDKDF (reference sequence). This chain's CDR3 is CATGGQGVWEQYF. In DNA form, the CDR3 reads TGTGCCACCGGGGGACAGGGTGTGTGGGAGCAGTACTTC.

The chain has TRBV7-2 and TRBJ2-1; the match to TRBD2 covers 13 bases. This CDR3 region has 15 residues. Losses at the gene ends were 5 bases for V and 5 bases for J; bases not matched to a gene: 3. CDR1 and CDR2 (germline): SGHTA, FQGNSA. The CDR3, as DNA: TGTGCCAGCAGCCGGACTAGCGGGGGAGACAATGAGCAGTTCTTC. Encoded protein: CASSRTSGGDNEQFF.

This chain joins TRBV10-3 and TRBJ2-7, with 7 positions matching TRBD1. V was clipped by 6 bases and J by 6 bases; unmatched bases: 11. The CDR3 length is 14 residues. Germline-derived CDR1 and CDR2 are ENHRY and SYGVKD. The CDR3 nucleotides are TGTGCCATCAGGAGTCTCGGACAGGCCGTCGAGCAGTACTTC. Translating it yields CAIRSLGQAVEQYF.

The chain combines TRBV15 with TRBJ1-5, with 7 positions matching TRBD1. Per germline, CDR1 LNHNV and CDR2 YYDKDF (reference sequence). J lost 0 bases, V lost 1 base, and 6 bases had no gene match. The length of the CDR3 is 17 residues. This CDR3 reads CATSRGRQGISNQPQHF. CDR3 nucleotide sequence: TGTGCCACCAGCAGAGGTCGACAGGGCATTAGCAATCAGCCCCAGCATTTT.

The rearrangement joins TRBV7-2 to TRBJ2-7; TRBD2 matches at 7 bases. Trimming took 2 bases from V and 1 from J; bases not matched to a gene: 8. The V gene's germline CDR1 is SGHTA and CDR2 FQGNSA. The CDR3 covers 16 residues. CDR3 DNA: TGTGCCAGCAGCTTATCCGCCGGACTAGGATCCTACGAGCAGTACTTC. Translation gives CASSLSAGLGSYEQYF.

This clone came up a few times. CDR3 in amino acids: CASSYSRTGKEKLFF. The CDR3 region has the DNA TGTGCCAGCAGTTACTCTCGGACAGGGAAGGAAAAACTGTTTTTT. The chain uses TRBV6-5 and TRBJ1-4, with 8 bases matching TRBD1. The CDR3 totals 15 residues. V shed 0 bases and J 8 bases; nucleotides not matched to a gene: 5. CDR1 is MNHEY, CDR2 SVGAGI, per germline.

This clone came up a few times. Within the sample, other DNA sequences also encode this same CDR3. The chain recombines TRBV5-1 with TRBJ1-1; 8 bases are a match to TRBD1. Losses at the gene ends were 0 bases for V and 4 bases for J; bases not matched to a gene: 2. Germline V lookup: CDR1 SGHRS, CDR2 YFSETQ. The CDR3 has 14 amino acids. The CDR3 coding sequence is TGCGCCAGCAGCTTGGGGACAGGGAGCACTGAAGCTTTCTTT. This codes for CASSLGTGSTEAFF.

This clone was observed a few times. This chain joins TRBV6-1 and TRBJ1-2, with 10 bases lining up with TRBD1. Germline-derived CDR1 and CDR2 are MNHNS and SASEGT. V was clipped by 4 bases and J by 5 bases; unmatched bases: 7. This CDR3 is 15 amino acids long. Written as DNA, the CDR3 is TGTGCCAGCAGTGCCTTCGGGGACAGGGGATATGGCTACACCTTC. Amino acids: CASSAFGDRGYGYTF.

This chain links TRBV6-1 with TRBJ1-2, with D maybe TRBD1 (6 bases). CDR1 is MNHNS and CDR2 is SASEGT in the germline V gene. The CDR3 extends over 15 amino acids. The V end lost 1 base, the J end lost 4 bases, and 13 bases lay between the germline ends. This chain's CDR3 is CASSEGQGRVYGYTF. The CDR3 bases are TGTGCCAGCAGTGAAGGTCAGGGGCGGGTCTATGGCTACACCTTC.

The chain combines TRBV18 with TRBJ1-5, with 7 bases aligning to TRBD1. The CDR3 contains 14 residues. The ends lost 1 base at V and 8 bases at J; junction bases unmatched: 5. CDR1 KGHSH and CDR2 LQKENI come from the germline V gene. This CDR3 reads CASSPRRGGEPQHF. The CDR3 coding sequence is TGTGCCAGCTCACCACGTCGAGGGGGCGAGCCCCAGCATTTT. The full variable domain, rest sourced from reference TRBV18 and TRBJ1-5, is NAGVMQNPRHLVRRRGQEARLRCSPMKGHSHVYWYRQLPEEGLKFMVYLQKENIIDESGMPKERFSAEFPKEGPSILRIQQVVRGDSAAYFCASSPRRGGEPQHFGDGTRLSIL.

This clone was picked up a small number of times. This sequence joins TRBV7-2 and TRBJ2-3; maybe TRBD1 (7 bases). Germline V gene sequence: CDR1 SGHTA, CDR2 FQGNSA. The germline V and J ends were trimmed by 1 base and 5 bases, with 16 bases remaining between them. The CDR3 extends over 16 amino acids. This CDR3 is CASSLGGGTVGDTQYF. CDR3 coding DNA: TGTGCCAGCAGCTTAGGAGGGGGGACAGTAGGAGATACGCAGTATTTT.

The chain uses TRBV9 and TRBJ2-1, with TRBD2 as a possible D gene (6 bases). CDR3 length equals 16 residues. The germline V gene encodes CDR1 SGDLS and CDR2 YYNGEE. V was pared by 2 bases and J by 7 bases, with 19 bases between. CDR3 amino acids: CASSVRGTPGMNEQFF. In nucleotides, the CDR3 is TGTGCCAGCAGCGTCCGCGGGACCCCGGGGATGAATGAGCAGTTCTTC.

This clone was recorded a few times. The chain employs TRBV5-1 and TRBJ2-3; a possible D gene is TRBD2 (7 bases). Trimming removed 3 bases at V and 2 bases at J, with 16 bases between. The germline V gene has CDR1 SGHRS and CDR2 YFSETQ. The length of the CDR3 is 16 residues. Here the CDR3 reads CASSSRGGGSTDTQYF. For the CDR3, the DNA is TGCGCCAGCAGCTCCCGAGGGGGGGGGTCCACAGATACGCAGTATTTT.

The chain joins TRBV11-1 to TRBJ2-2; D is perhaps TRBD2 (5 bases). Looked up from germline, CDR1 is SGHAT and CDR2 is FQDESV (reference sequence). V gave up 3 bases and J gave up 0 bases, with 5 bases separating them. The CDR3 consists of 14 residues. The chain's CDR3 is CASSFGTNTGELFF. DNA of the CDR3: TGTGCCAGCAGCTTCGGGACGAACACCGGGGAGCTGTTTTTT.

The chain carries TRBV25-1 and TRBJ1-5, with no clear D. Germline CDR1 reads MGHDK; CDR2 reads SYGVNS. V was clipped by 5 bases and J by 2 bases, with 7 bases between them. The CDR3 runs 13 residues. The CDR3 region is CASSISGNQPQHF. The CDR3, as DNA: TGTGCCAGCAGTATTTCGGGCAATCAGCCCCAGCATTTT.

This clone has just one count. The V gene is TRBV15, the J gene TRBJ2-1; weak D call: TRBD2 (7 bases). Germline V gives CDR1 LNHNV, CDR2 YYDKDF (reference sequence). CDR3 length: 17 residues. V shed 4 bases and J shed 2 bases, with 18 bases lying between them. CDR3 sequence reads: CATSTKLGGLTYNEQFF. DNA of the CDR3: TGTGCCACCAGCACAAAGTTAGGGGGACTAACCTACAATGAGCAGTTCTTC.

The V call is TRBV7-2, the J call TRBJ2-7; weak D call: TRBD2 (5 bases). Germline V CDR1 and CDR2: SGHTA, FQGNSA. The CDR3 consists of 12 residues. Trimming stripped 5 bases from V and 7 bases from J, with 12 bases between. The CDR3 loop is CASSTAPGEQYF. CDR3 coding DNA: TGTGCCAGCAGCACTGCGCCGGGGGAGCAGTACTTC.

V gene TRBV30 combines with J gene TRBJ2-5; 8 bases align to TRBD2. The CDR3 is made up of 14 amino acids. Trimming cost V 2 bases and J 4 bases; bases outside gene matches: 6. Germline V lookup: CDR1 GTSNPN, CDR2 SVGIG (reference sequence). Here the CDR3 reads CAWSRTAGGETQYF. In DNA, the CDR3 is TGTGCCTGGAGTCGTACGGCGGGGGGAGAGACCCAGTACTTC.

This clone was seen a single time. V and J are TRBV19 and TRBJ2-7, with D perhaps matching TRBD1 (6 bases). CDR1 is LNHDA and CDR2 is SQIVND in the germline V gene (reference sequence). This CDR3 spans 13 amino acids. The V end was cut by 4 bases, the J end by 5 bases, with 12 bases between. CDR3 coding DNA: TGTGCCAGTAGTACCAATAGGGGGAACGAGCAGTACTTC. It codes for CASSTNRGNEQYF.

The chain combines TRBV5-1 with TRBJ1-1; D unresolved. Germline V gene lookup returns CDR1 SGHRS and CDR2 YFSETQ. V lost 0 bases to trimming and J lost 4 bases, with 10 bases between them. The CDR3 length is 14 residues. CDR3 sequence: CASSLDVRSTEAFF. The CDR3 DNA follows: TGCGCCAGCAGCTTGGACGTTCGCAGCACTGAAGCTTTCTTT.

The genes are TRBV5-4 and TRBJ2-2; D might be TRBD2 (5 bases). The CDR3 loop spans 15 amino acids. Trimming stripped 0 bases from V and 9 bases from J, with 15 bases between. Germline loops: CDR1 SGHNT, CDR2 YYREEE (reference sequence). The CDR3 here is CASSLAPPGSRELFF. As DNA, the CDR3 is TGTGCCAGCAGCTTGGCACCTCCGGGGAGTCGGGAGCTGTTTTTT.